This entry lists 27 T cell receptor beta chains sequenced from one sample in a study of shared clonotypes between healthy human individuals. TCRdb keeps only in-frame clones here, not all; method: immunoSEQ multiplex PCR. The sample consists of 1.5 million to 2.5 million clones, about 95% of them appearing once. The naive CD8 fraction comprised CD45RO-negative cells positively selected for CCR7 and excluded terminally differentiated effector memory CD45RA+ cells. Sequencing used naive CD8+ T cells sorted from blood. The receptors derive from a man younger than 35 in good health.

V and J are TRBV5-1 and TRBJ2-1; D gene uncertain. The V and J ends lost 3 bases and 9 bases respectively, with 10 bases between them. The CDR3 covers 12 residues. The germline gives CDR1 SGHRS, CDR2 YFSETQ. The DNA of the CDR3 is TGCGCCAGCAGCTCCGGGTCCAGTGAGCAGTTCTTC. Its protein is CASSSGSSEQFF.

The genes are TRBV7-9 and TRBJ2-1; 9 bases match TRBD2. CDR3 length equals 16 residues. V was pared by 5 bases and J by 2 bases, with 7 bases of the junction left unmatched. Germline V gives CDR1 SEHNR, CDR2 FQNEAQ (reference sequence). CDR3 amino acids: CASSTTSGYTYNEQFF. DNA for the CDR3: TGTGCCAGCAGCACAACTAGCGGGTACACCTACAATGAGCAGTTCTTC.

V is TRBV9 and J is TRBJ2-1; 9 positions match TRBD1. V was clipped by 3 bases and J by 10 bases; unmatched bases: 5. From germline, CDR1 is SGDLS and CDR2 YYNGEE. CDR3 size: 13 residues. The CDR3 reads CASSGDRAGEQFF. CDR3 coding DNA: TGTGCCAGCAGCGGGGACAGGGCAGGGGAGCAGTTCTTC.

This CDR3 is CASSEETGTEAFF. The DNA of the CDR3 is TGTGCCAGCAGTGAAGAGACAGGGACTGAAGCTTTCTTT. The genes are TRBV6-4 and TRBJ1-1; 7 bases match TRBD1. CDR3 size: 13 residues. Germline V gives CDR1 MRHNA, CDR2 SNTAGT. V shed 3 bases and J 5 bases; nucleotides not matched to a gene: 3.

The chain carries TRBV9 and TRBJ1-6; no clear D. CDR3 length: 16 amino acids. V was shortened by 6 bases and J by 5 bases, with 18 bases between the two germline ends. Germline CDR1 SGDLS, CDR2 YYNGEE. For the CDR3, the DNA is TGTGCCAGCACTTTACCGCGGGTGGTCCATAATTCACCCCTCCACTTT. It specifies CASTLPRVVHNSPLHF.

The chain couples TRBV4-1 to TRBJ2-7; the D call may be TRBD1 or TRBD2 (5 bases each). This CDR3 has 15 amino acids. The V gene lost 2 bases and the J gene lost 2 bases, with 13 bases spanning the gap. The germline gives CDR1 MGHRA, CDR2 YSYEKL. CDR3 DNA: TGCGCCAGCAGCCAACTAACGAGGGGCACCTACGAGCAGTACTTC. It specifies CASSQLTRGTYEQYF.

As regards this clone: The same CDR3 can be traced to other DNA sequences in this sample. The rearrangement uses TRBV7-6 and TRBJ2-6; unclear D gene. Germline V gene lookup returns CDR1 SGHVS and CDR2 FNYEAQ. The CDR3 is made up of 15 amino acids. The V end was cut by 0 bases, the J end by 1 base, with 4 bases between. The CDR3 nucleotides read TGTGCCAGCAGCTTAGCGGGTTCTGGGGCCAACGTCCTGACTTTC. This encodes CASSLAGSGANVLTF.

Remarks on this clone: The same CDR3 arises from other DNA sequences in this sample as well. The V and J genes are TRBV29-1 and TRBJ2-7, with D possibly matching TRBD2 (5 bases). The CDR3 totals 11 residues. The V gene's germline CDR1 is SQVTM and CDR2 ANQGSEA. Between the trimmed V and J ends, which lost 3 bases and 4 bases, there was a span of 7 bases. The CDR3 bases are TGCAGCGTTGATGAGGGATACGAGCAGTACTTC. This sequence encodes CSVDEGYEQYF.

V usage is TRBV5-1 and J usage is TRBJ2-7; 9 nucleotides agree with TRBD1. Losses at the gene ends were 5 bases for V and 5 bases for J; bases not matched to a gene: 14. Per the germline V gene, CDR1 is SGHRS and CDR2 is YFSETQ. The length of the CDR3 is 16 residues. The DNA of the CDR3 is TGCGCCAGCAGACCGGGGTTTTACGGGACAGGGAACGAGCAGTACTTC. Its protein is CASRPGFYGTGNEQYF.

The rearrangement uses TRBV5-6 and TRBJ1-2; D call uncertain. The V gene lost 1 base and the J gene lost 0 bases, with 7 bases spanning the gap. Per germline, CDR1 SGHDT and CDR2 YYEEEE. The CDR3 totals 14 residues. The CDR3 DNA is TGTGCCAGCAGCTTGAGGTCCGCTAACTATGGCTACACCTTC. The encoded protein is CASSLRSANYGYTF.

The CDR3 protein is CAISESYGTSGRGSYEQYF. The CDR3, as DNA: TGTGCCATCAGTGAGTCGTACGGGACTAGCGGGAGGGGATCCTACGAGCAGTACTTC. The rearrangement links TRBV10-3 to TRBJ2-7, with TRBD2 matching over 16 bases. The germline V gene has CDR1 ENHRY and CDR2 SYGVKD. The CDR3 contains 19 residues. V was pared by 0 bases and J by 1 base, with 6 bases of the junction left unmatched.

The rearrangement uses TRBV19 and TRBJ1-1; TRBD1 is a possible D gene (5 bases). Deletions cut 11 bases from V and 0 bases from J, with 16 bases between. CDR1 and CDR2 (germline): LNHDA, SQIVND (reference sequence). The CDR3 extends over 14 amino acids. CDR3: CAGGEFPMNTEAFF. The CDR3 DNA reads as TGTGCCGGGGGAGAGTTCCCCATGAACACTGAAGCTTTCTTT. The variable domain in full, completed from reference TRBV19 and TRBJ1-1, reads DGGITQSPKYLFRKEGQNVTLSCEQNLNHDAMYWYRQDPGQGLRLIYYSQIVNDFQKGDIAEGYSVSREKKESFPLTVTSAQKNPTAFYLCAGGEFPMNTEAFFGQGTRLTVV.

The chain recombines TRBV5-5 with TRBJ2-5, with D possibly being TRBD2 (5 bases). Germline CDR1 is SGHKS and CDR2 is YYEKEE (reference sequence). This CDR3 contains 13 residues. The V end was cut by 4 bases, the J end by 5 bases, with 12 bases between. DNA for the CDR3: TGTGCCAGCAGCGAGGGCCCTGGGGAGACCCAGTACTTC. Amino acids: CASSEGPGETQYF. Full variable domain (missing parts from reference TRBV5-5 and TRBJ2-5): DAGVTQSPTHLIKTRGQQVTLRCSPISGHKSVSWYQQVLGQGPQFIFQYYEKEERGRGNFPDRFSARQFPNYSSELNVNALLLGDSALYLCASSEGPGETQYFGPGTRLLVL.

The CDR3 reads CASSLTSGITDTQYF. CDR3 DNA: TGTGCCAGCAGCCTGACTAGCGGTATCACAGATACGCAGTATTTT. The V and J genes are TRBV6-5 and TRBJ2-3; 9 bases fit TRBD2. CDR3 length: 15 amino acids. Germline V lookup: CDR1 MNHEY, CDR2 SVGAGI. V was clipped by 6 bases and J by 2 bases; unmatched bases: 6.

The chain couples TRBV7-8 to TRBJ2-7; D possibly matches TRBD1 or TRBD2 (5 bases each). The CDR3 contains 14 residues. V lost 5 bases and J 3 bases, leaving 14 bases between the germline ends. In germline, CDR1 is SGHVS, CDR2 FQNEAQ. CDR3 in amino acids: CASSPGRDYYEQYF. CDR3 coding DNA: TGTGCCAGCAGCCCAGGGAGAGATTACTACGAGCAGTACTTC.

With respect to this clone: The same CDR3 can be traced to other DNA sequences in this sample. The chain links TRBV4-1 to TRBJ2-7; D gene uncertain. The V end lost 0 bases, the J end lost 2 bases, and 5 bases lay between the germline ends. This CDR3 contains 13 residues. Germline V gene sequence: CDR1 MGHRA, CDR2 YSYEKL. CDR3 in amino acids: CASSQEGTYEQYF. CDR3 DNA: TGCGCCAGCAGCCAAGAAGGTACCTACGAGCAGTACTTC.

The rearrangement uses TRBV27 and TRBJ2-7; TRBD1 agrees at 7 bases. The CDR3 loop spans 15 amino acids. Trimming at V came to 0 bases and at J to 3 bases, leaving 5 bases not matched to a gene. Germline-derived CDR1 and CDR2 are MNHEY and SMNVEV (reference sequence). CDR3 amino acids: CASSLSKGQNYEQYF. The CDR3 coding sequence is TGTGCCAGCAGTTTATCTAAGGGACAGAACTACGAGCAGTACTTC.

Of note for this clone: Other DNA variants within this sample encode the same CDR3. CDR3 loop: CASSLVPGGSYNEQFF. As DNA, the CDR3 is TGTGCCAGCAGCTTAGTGCCGGGGGGATCGTACAATGAGCAGTTCTTC. The chain employs TRBV11-2 and TRBJ2-1; 7 positions agree with TRBD2. There are 16 residues in the CDR3. V lost 1 base to trimming and J lost 4 bases; unmatched junction nucleotides: 7. The germline gives CDR1 SGHAT, CDR2 FQNNGV.

V is TRBV5-1 and J is TRBJ2-7; D is possibly TRBD2 (6 bases). With 2 bases removed from V and 0 bases from J, the gap between germline ends came to 12 bases. Germline V gene lookup returns CDR1 SGHRS and CDR2 YFSETQ. This CDR3 contains 15 residues. DNA for the CDR3: TGCGCCAGCAGCTTCGGCCTCGGGGGCTCCTACGAGCAGTACTTC. It translates to CASSFGLGGSYEQYF.

The rearrangement joins TRBV11-2 to TRBJ2-7; tentatively, D is TRBD2 (7 bases). V shed 1 base and J shed 2 bases, with 12 bases lying between them. Germline assignment: CDR1 SGHAT and CDR2 FQNNGV. The CDR3 has 15 amino acids. The CDR3 is CASSLGGGLAYEQYF. CDR3 sequence (DNA): TGTGCCAGCAGCTTAGGGGGGGGGCTGGCCTACGAGCAGTACTTC.

The genes are TRBV15 and TRBJ1-5; D is undetermined. The germline V gene encodes CDR1 LNHNV and CDR2 YYDKDF (reference sequence). Trimming cost V 0 bases and J 3 bases, with 15 bases left between them. This CDR3 region has 17 residues. In nucleotides, the CDR3 is TGTGCCACCAGCAGAGATCCCCAACTCCCCCTCAATCAGCCCCAGCATTTT. Amino acid sequence: CATSRDPQLPLNQPQHF.

The chain couples TRBV7-8 to TRBJ1-1; 9 bases map to TRBD1. Trimming removed 5 bases from V and 1 base from J; junction bases left unmatched: 8. This CDR3 has 16 residues. The germline V gene encodes CDR1 SGHVS and CDR2 FQNEAQ. Written as DNA, the CDR3 is TGTGCCAGCAGCCTCTGGGACAGGGCAGAGAACACTGAAGCTTTCTTT. Protein sequence: CASSLWDRAENTEAFF.

This clone appeared a single time. CDR3 coding DNA: TGCGCCAGCAGCTTTCATGTGGGACACCCTGGGGCCAACGTCCTGACTTTC. Translation gives CASSFHVGHPGANVLTF. The rearrangement links TRBV5-1 to TRBJ2-6; D may be TRBD1 (6 bases). V shed 2 bases and J shed 2 bases, with 14 bases lying between them. The CDR3 sequence is 17 residues long. Germline V gene data show CDR1 as SGHRS and CDR2 as YFSETQ.

This chain links TRBV6-1 with TRBJ1-5; 8 positions agree with TRBD1. J lost 6 bases, V lost 7 bases, and 8 bases had no gene match. This CDR3 spans 14 amino acids. The germline V gene has CDR1 MNHNS and CDR2 SASEGT. In DNA, the CDR3 is TGTGCCAGCATTTGGACAGGGACCTCTCAGCCCCAGCATTTT. Amino acids: CASIWTGTSQPQHF.

The chain combines TRBV9 with TRBJ1-6; TRBD1 might be the D (5 bases). Trimming took 0 bases from V and 7 from J, leaving 14 bases between them. Germline V gives CDR1 SGDLS, CDR2 YYNGEE. This CDR3 has 16 amino acids. Here the CDR3 reads CASSVGGRGLNSPLHF. The CDR3 DNA reads as TGTGCCAGCAGCGTAGGAGGGCGGGGACTGAATTCACCCCTCCACTTT.

J is TRBJ1-1 and V is TRBV4-1; tentative D call: TRBD1 (5 bases). Between the trimmed V and J ends, which lost 1 base and 1 base, there was a span of 13 bases. Germline V gene data show CDR1 as MGHRA and CDR2 as YSYEKL. The CDR3 length is 16 residues. The CDR3 here is CASSQGSEGRNTEAFF. The DNA of the CDR3 is TGCGCCAGCAGCCAAGGATCGGAGGGACGGAACACTGAAGCTTTCTTT.

The V and J genes are TRBV7-2 and TRBJ2-4; a weak D match, TRBD1 (5 bases). The length of the CDR3 is 14 residues. Deletions cut 4 bases from V and 3 bases from J, with 10 bases between. Germline V gene data show CDR1 as SGHTA and CDR2 as FQGNSA. CDR3 amino acids: CASSWTNGKNIQYF. The CDR3 bases are TGTGCCAGCAGCTGGACAAATGGCAAAAACATTCAGTACTTC.